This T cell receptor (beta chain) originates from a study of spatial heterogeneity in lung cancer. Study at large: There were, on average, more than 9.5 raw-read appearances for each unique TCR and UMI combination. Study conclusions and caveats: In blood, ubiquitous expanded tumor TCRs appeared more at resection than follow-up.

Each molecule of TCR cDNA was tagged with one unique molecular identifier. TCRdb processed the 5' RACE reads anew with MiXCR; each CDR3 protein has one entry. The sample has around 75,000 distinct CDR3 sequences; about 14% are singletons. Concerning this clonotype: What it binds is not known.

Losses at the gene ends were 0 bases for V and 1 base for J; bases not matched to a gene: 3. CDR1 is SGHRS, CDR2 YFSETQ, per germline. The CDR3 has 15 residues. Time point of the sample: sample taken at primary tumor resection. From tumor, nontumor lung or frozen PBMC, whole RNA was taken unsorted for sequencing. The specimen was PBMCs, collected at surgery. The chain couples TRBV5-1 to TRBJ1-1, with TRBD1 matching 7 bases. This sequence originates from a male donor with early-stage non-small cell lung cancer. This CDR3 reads CASSLGDSKNTEAFF. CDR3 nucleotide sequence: TGCGCCAGCAGCTTGGGGGACAGCAAGAACACTGAAGCTTTCTTT.